The 32 T cell receptor beta chains reported below all come from one sample, sequenced in a study of CD8+ T cells in alopecia areata (dated by TCRdb to the late 2010s). This specimen's time point label, per the study, means: around 22 weeks on oral tofacitinib. The label giving this sample's treatment or condition can be read as: oral pan-JAK inhibitor, 5-10 mg twice daily. Library prep was done by the immunoSEQ multiplex PCR assay. To provide template for TCR sequencing, every sample had RNA extracted and reverse transcribed into cDNA. Drawn from immuneACCESS, this table holds only the in-frame rearrangements with V and J called that TCRdb kept. Clones are partly lost; checked studies trace under half to an unresolved V gene and leave the rest unexplained. Present in this sample are about 76,000 clones, around 66% of which were seen just once. The ten top clones hold around 20% of the sample. The starting material was CD8+ T cells sorted from blood, obtained at week 24, from a patient treated with tofacitinib. These receptors all come from a human donor with alopecia areata.

This clone was picked up a small number of times. The chain recombines TRBV2 with TRBJ2-5; D is unresolved. CDR3 length equals 11 residues. The germline V gene encodes CDR1 SNHLY and CDR2 FYNNEI. Trimming shortened V by 6 bases and J by 5 bases, and 7 bases separated the two germline ends. CDR3 nucleotide sequence: TGTGCCAGCAGATCCGTGGAGACCCAGTACTTC. It specifies CASRSVETQYF.

This clone was picked up a small number of times. The chain recombines TRBV5-4 with TRBJ2-7; TRBD1 matches 7 bases. V lost 7 bases, J lost 2 bases, and 6 bases stayed unmatched. Germline V CDR1 and CDR2: SGHNT, YYREEE (reference sequence). There are 13 residues in the CDR3. The CDR3, as DNA: TGTGCCAGCGGGGACAGTCTAACCTACGAGCAGTACTTC. It codes for CASGDSLTYEQYF.

The rearrangement joins TRBV7-9 to TRBJ2-7; 10 bases line up with TRBD1. Per germline, CDR1 SEHNR and CDR2 FQNEAQ (reference sequence). This CDR3 is 14 amino acids long. V was clipped by 4 bases and J by 5 bases; unmatched bases: 5. The CDR3: CASSSGTGVDEQYF. CDR3 sequence (DNA): TGTGCCAGCAGCTCTGGGACAGGGGTCGACGAGCAGTACTTC.

The rearrangement uses TRBV7-9 and TRBJ2-7; D uncertain. Trimming took off 3 bases at V and 2 bases at J, with 14 bases between the two ends. This CDR3 region has 15 residues. Germline CDR1 reads SEHNR; CDR2 reads FQNEAQ (reference sequence). The CDR3 region is CASSFSQRDTYEQYF. CDR3 DNA: TGTGCCAGCAGCTTCTCTCAGCGCGATACCTACGAGCAGTACTTC.

The chain's CDR3 is CASSFNLAGGPHEQYF. The DNA for the CDR3 is TGTGCCAGCAGCTTTAATCTAGCGGGAGGGCCCCACGAGCAGTACTTC. V usage is TRBV5-4 and J usage is TRBJ2-7; 12 bases match TRBD2. The germline gives CDR1 SGHNT, CDR2 YYREEE (reference sequence). The CDR3 consists of 16 residues. Trimming cost V 2 bases and J 5 bases; bases outside gene matches: 8.

The chain links TRBV4-3 to TRBJ2-5, with 8 nucleotides matching TRBD1. The CDR3 length is 18 residues. The trim removed 4 bases at V and 0 bases at J, leaving 13 bases unmatched. Germline-derived CDR1 and CDR2 are LGHNA and YSLEER. CDR3 sequence: CASSPPAPGQGNQETQYF. In nucleotides, the CDR3 is TGCGCCAGCAGCCCCCCTGCGCCCGGACAGGGAAACCAAGAGACCCAGTACTTC.

This clone was recorded only once. This chain connects TRBV25-1 to TRBJ2-7; D may be TRBD1 or TRBD2 (5 bases each). The CDR3 runs 13 residues. Germline-derived CDR1 and CDR2 are MGHDK and SYGVNS. Trimming cost V 8 bases and J 3 bases, with 14 bases left between them. The CDR3 here is CASSTRGSYEQYF. The CDR3 DNA is TGTGCCAGCTCTACACGGGGCAGCTACGAGCAGTACTTC.

This clone was counted only a few times. The V and J genes are TRBV14 and TRBJ2-7; D is possibly TRBD2 (6 bases). Per germline, CDR1 SGHDN and CDR2 FVKESK. V was pared by 0 bases and J by 3 bases, with 15 bases between. The CDR3 contains 16 residues. This chain's CDR3 is CASSQETGLIYYEQYF. The DNA for the CDR3 is TGTGCCAGCAGCCAAGAAACGGGACTGATATACTACGAGCAGTACTTC.

This clone has more than one count but fewer than ten. The chain employs TRBV2 and TRBJ2-7; D not resolved. This CDR3 spans 11 amino acids. In germline, CDR1 is SNHLY, CDR2 FYNNEI. V was clipped by 4 bases and J by 4 bases, with 5 bases between them. CDR3 bases: TGTGCCAGCAGTGGGGTATACGAGCAGTACTTC. Amino acids: CASSGVYEQYF. Full variable domain (rest looked up from reference TRBV2 and TRBJ2-7): EPEVTQTPSHQVTQMGQEVILRCVPISNHLYFYWYRQILGQKVEFLVSFYNNEISEKSEIFDDQFSVERPDGSNFTLKIRSTKLEDSAMYFCASSGVYEQYFGPGTRLTVT.

The rearrangement links TRBV7-3 to TRBJ2-3, with TRBD2 identical over 12 bases. The V gene's germline CDR1 is SGHTA and CDR2 FQGTGA. V lost 5 bases and J lost 3; bases outside the gene matches: 3. The CDR3 is 15 residues long. The CDR3 is CASSVTSGGTDTQYF. The CDR3 coding sequence is TGTGCCAGCAGCGTTACTAGCGGGGGGACAGATACGCAGTATTTT.

V gene TRBV4-1 combines with J gene TRBJ2-5, with 7 bases identical to TRBD1. V lost 1 base and J lost 7; bases outside the gene matches: 6. The CDR3 has 14 amino acids. Looked up from germline, CDR1 is MGHRA and CDR2 is YSYEKL. The DNA for the CDR3 is TGCGCCAGCAGCCAAGTTTCAGGGGGAGCGACCCAGTACTTC. Protein sequence: CASSQVSGGATQYF.

The chain links TRBV9 to TRBJ2-5; possibly TRBD1 or TRBD2 for D (6 bases each). The germline V gene has CDR1 SGDLS and CDR2 YYNGEE. CDR3 length: 14 amino acids. V shed 3 bases and J shed 5 bases, with 14 bases lying between them. CDR3 sequence (DNA): TGTGCCAGCAGCGAACAGGGAGGAGGGGAGACCCAGTACTTC. It translates to CASSEQGGGETQYF.

The rearrangement uses TRBV27 and TRBJ2-6; the D is unclear. Germline-derived CDR1 and CDR2 are MNHEY and SMNVEV (reference sequence). With 5 bases removed from V and 4 bases from J, the gap between germline ends came to 12 bases. The CDR3 covers 15 residues. CDR3 sequence reads: CASSATEAGANVLTF. The CDR3 nucleotides read TGTGCCAGCAGTGCCACGGAAGCAGGGGCCAACGTCCTGACTTTC.

This clone was counted only a few times. This chain connects TRBV28 to TRBJ2-1; D is possibly TRBD1 (5 bases). Trimming took off 2 bases at V and 9 bases at J, with 14 bases between the two ends. The germline V gene has CDR1 MDHEN and CDR2 SYDVKM. The CDR3 covers 14 residues. The CDR3 here is CASSLGQGASEQFF. The DNA of the CDR3 is TGTGCCAGCAGTTTAGGGCAGGGTGCGAGTGAGCAGTTCTTC.

This clone was counted between two and nine times. This chain uses TRBV18 with TRBJ2-7; no clear D gene. The germline V and J ends were trimmed by 5 bases and 5 bases, with 10 bases remaining between them. Germline CDR1 KGHSH, CDR2 LQKENI. The CDR3 is made up of 12 amino acids. The CDR3 here is CASSTTIDEQYF. DNA of the CDR3: TGTGCCAGCTCAACCACAATCGACGAGCAGTACTTC.

The chain has TRBV7-9 and TRBJ2-4; D remains unclear. The CDR3 is made up of 16 amino acids. Germline values: CDR1 SEHNR, CDR2 FQNEAQ (reference sequence). Trimming pared 5 bases from V and 0 bases from J, leaving 14 bases between. DNA of the CDR3: TGTGCCAGCAGCCCTGATTACCCCGTAGCCAAAAACATTCAGTACTTC. This sequence encodes CASSPDYPVAKNIQYF.

The chain is built from TRBV28 and TRBJ1-2, with D possibly being TRBD1 (6 bases). Looked up from germline, CDR1 is MDHEN and CDR2 is SYDVKM. The CDR3 runs to 15 residues. Trimming cost V 5 bases and J 1 base, with 14 bases left between them. In DNA form, the CDR3 reads TGTGCCAGCAGTGAGTCAGGGGCCCTTAACTATGGCTACACCTTC. Protein product: CASSESGALNYGYTF.

V and J are TRBV29-1 and TRBJ1-2, with 9 nucleotides matching TRBD1. V shed 7 bases, J shed 7 bases, and the junction held 13 bases outside the gene matches. The length of the CDR3 is 14 residues. Germline values: CDR1 SQVTM, CDR2 ANQGSEA. CDR3 coding DNA: TGCAGCGCTCCAACAGGGGGCAGGGTACTTGGCTACACCTTC. Translating gives CSAPTGGRVLGYTF.

The V and J genes are TRBV25-1 and TRBJ1-2; 8 bases map to TRBD1. Germline CDR1 and CDR2: MGHDK and SYGVNS. Losses at the gene ends were 8 bases for V and 5 bases for J; bases not matched to a gene: 10. This CDR3 contains 14 residues. As DNA, the CDR3 is TGTGCCAGCTTTCGAAAGGACAGGGTTTATGGCTACACCTTC. Translated, it gives CASFRKDRVYGYTF.

This clone was seen only a few times. The CDR3 DNA reads TGTGCCAGCAGCTTAGCTCCTAGCGGGAGAAAGTATTTT. Protein product: CASSLAPSGRKYF. V usage is TRBV7-3 and J usage is TRBJ2-3; 10 bases map to TRBD2. Germline CDR1 is SGHTA and CDR2 is FQGTGA. The V gene end was trimmed by 2 bases and the J gene end by 13 bases; junction bases not matched to a gene: 6. The CDR3 covers 13 residues.

The chain has TRBV14 and TRBJ2-1, with 12 positions matching TRBD2. The CDR3 totals 17 residues. Losses at the gene ends were 5 bases for V and 6 bases for J; bases not matched to a gene: 11. CDR1 is SGHDN, CDR2 FVKESK, per germline. The CDR3 sequence is CASSTSGRSFFVNEQFF. CDR3 DNA: TGTGCCAGCAGCACTAGCGGGAGGTCATTCTTTGTCAATGAGCAGTTCTTC.

The chain carries TRBV7-9 and TRBJ2-5; D not certain. Trimming removed 1 base at V and 2 bases at J, with 2 bases between. This CDR3 spans 12 amino acids. Germline lookup yields CDR1 SEHNR and CDR2 FQNEAQ (reference sequence). The CDR3 DNA sequence: TGTGCCAGCAGCTTAGGTCAAGAGACCCAGTACTTC. It specifies CASSLGQETQYF.

The chain is built from TRBV30 and TRBJ1-5; possible D gene TRBD1, 6 bases. The V gene lost 0 bases and the J gene lost 5 bases, with 11 bases spanning the gap. The CDR3 covers 14 residues. Per germline, CDR1 GTSNPN and CDR2 SVGIG (reference sequence). CDR3 sequence (DNA): TGTGCCTGGAGTGTAGGGGCAGGGGATCAGCCCCAGCATTTT. Its protein is CAWSVGAGDQPQHF. Together with reference TRBV30 and TRBJ1-5, the CDR3 gives the full variable domain: SQTIHQWPATLVQPVGSPLSLECTVEGTSNPNLYWYRQAAGRGLQLLFYSVGIGQISSEVPQNLSASRPQDRQFILSSKKLLLSDSGFYLCAWSVGAGDQPQHFGDGTRLSIL.

This clone has more than one count but fewer than ten. The chain joins TRBV19 to TRBJ2-7; D possibly uses TRBD1 or TRBD2 (5 bases each). From germline, CDR1 is LNHDA and CDR2 SQIVND (reference sequence). The CDR3 loop spans 15 amino acids. The germline V and J ends were trimmed by 6 bases and 3 bases, with 18 bases remaining between them. Here the CDR3 DNA reads TGTGCCAGTAGACCCAGCCCAGGGAGTTTCTACGAGCAGTACTTC. Translating it yields CASRPSPGSFYEQYF.

The rearrangement uses TRBV5-1 and TRBJ2-7, with D possibly TRBD1 on 5 matching bases. CDR3 length equals 13 residues. In germline, CDR1 is SGHRS, CDR2 YFSETQ. V was clipped by 4 bases and J by 3 bases, with 11 bases between them. This CDR3 is CASSHNQGYEQYF. The CDR3 coding sequence is TGCGCCAGCAGCCATAACCAGGGCTACGAGCAGTACTTC.

The chain employs TRBV19 and TRBJ1-2; possibly TRBD1 for D (6 bases). Trimming took off 6 bases at V and 1 base at J, with 15 bases between the two ends. Germline lookup yields CDR1 LNHDA and CDR2 SQIVND (reference sequence). The CDR3 covers 15 residues. CDR3 bases: TGTGCCAGTAGCGCCGGGACATCTATTAACTATGGCTACACCTTC. Translated: CASSAGTSINYGYTF.

This clone came up a few times. V is TRBV19 and J is TRBJ2-7; D assignment may be TRBD1 or TRBD2 (6 bases each). Germline CDR1 LNHDA, CDR2 SQIVND (reference sequence). Trimming pared 6 bases from V and 2 bases from J, leaving 14 bases between. The CDR3 sequence is 14 residues long. CDR3: CASRAGQGAYEQYF. CDR3 nucleotides: TGTGCCAGTAGGGCGGGACAAGGAGCCTACGAGCAGTACTTC.

A single count supports this clone. The chain employs TRBV5-1 and TRBJ2-7, with 7 nucleotides matching TRBD2. The trim removed 7 bases at V and 3 bases at J, leaving 7 bases unmatched. There are 13 residues in the CDR3. Germline CDR1 reads SGHRS; CDR2 reads YFSETQ. In DNA form, the CDR3 reads TGCGCCAGCGCCGCGGGAGCCAGCTACGAGCAGTACTTC. Amino acids: CASAAGASYEQYF.

The V and J genes are TRBV19 and TRBJ2-3, with a tentative D call TRBD2 (6 bases). The germline V gene has CDR1 LNHDA and CDR2 SQIVND (reference sequence). V was cut by 3 bases and J by 2 bases, with 12 bases left in between. This CDR3 is 15 amino acids long. The CDR3 DNA reads TGTGCCAGTAGTATGGGCGGGGACTTCACAGATACGCAGTATTTT. Amino acid sequence: CASSMGGDFTDTQYF.

The J gene is TRBJ2-7, the V gene TRBV15; D may correspond to TRBD1 or TRBD2 (6 bases each). CDR1 and CDR2 (germline): LNHNV, YYDKDF (reference sequence). V dropped 5 bases and J dropped 0 bases, with 14 bases sitting between them. The CDR3 has 15 amino acids. The CDR3 loop is CATSFVRGDSYEQYF. DNA of the CDR3: TGTGCCACCAGCTTCGTTAGGGGGGACTCCTACGAGCAGTACTTC.

This sequence joins TRBV7-3 and TRBJ2-1, with a possible D match to TRBD2 (5 bases). Germline-derived CDR1 and CDR2 are SGHTA and FQGTGA. V lost 1 base and J 5 bases, leaving 12 bases between the germline ends. This CDR3 contains 15 residues. The CDR3 spells CASSLNVGNNNEQFF. For the CDR3, the DNA is TGTGCCAGCAGCTTAAATGTCGGGAATAACAATGAGCAGTTCTTC.

The chain joins TRBV29-1 to TRBJ2-3; 8 bases agree with TRBD2. After removal of 0 bases from V and 4 bases from J, the junction contained 12 bases not matched to a gene. This CDR3 has 17 residues. From germline, CDR1 is SQVTM and CDR2 ANQGSEA. This CDR3 reads CSVEDLAGRALADTQYF. CDR3 sequence (DNA): TGCAGCGTTGAAGATCTCGCCGGGAGGGCCCTCGCAGATACGCAGTATTTT.